Below, 18 T cell receptor beta chains from the same sample are listed, as sequenced in a study of blood T cells in healthy people across ages (dated by TCRdb to the mid-2010s). Library method: 5' RACE. The run used an Illumina HiSeq 2500. A second PCR of 7 to 11 cycles was run with a J-beta primer mix and a sample-barcoded 5' primer. TCRdb reprocessing: public reads trimmed at Q25 with fastp, clones called with MiXCR, in-frame beta chains kept. Entries that share a CDR3 protein sequence are merged under the most common genes and DNA. The sample includes about 680,000 distinct CDR3 sequences, with around 48% observed a single time. The top ten hold around a third of the sample. Source material: blood. These receptors all stem from a woman aged 55-75 years in good health.

V gene TRBV2 combines with J gene TRBJ1-5; 9 bases match TRBD1. V shed 4 bases and J 3 bases; nucleotides not matched to a gene: 4. There are 15 residues in the CDR3. Germline CDR1 is SNHLY and CDR2 is FYNNEI. The CDR3 coding sequence is TGTGCCAGCAGTGGGGGACAGGGTAACAATCAGCCCCAGCATTTT. Translated: CASSGGQGNNQPQHF. The entire variable domain, with the rest obtained from reference TRBV2 and TRBJ1-5, is as follows: EPEVTQTPSHQVTQMGQEVILRCVPISNHLYFYWYRQILGQKVEFLVSFYNNEISEKSEIFDDQFSVERPDGSNFTLKIRSTKLEDSAMYFCASSGGQGNNQPQHFGDGTRLSIL.

V gene TRBV7-9 combines with J gene TRBJ2-6, with a tentative D call TRBD2 (5 bases). The CDR3 runs 16 residues. CDR1 SEHNR and CDR2 FQNEAQ come from the germline V gene (reference sequence). V was clipped by 5 bases and J by 0 bases, with 11 bases between them. In DNA form, the CDR3 reads TGTGCCAGCAGCCCCCTGGGGAGCTCTGGGGCCAACGTCCTGACTTTC. Translating gives CASSPLGSSGANVLTF.

V usage is TRBV12-3 or TRBV12-4 and J usage is TRBJ1-2, with unresolved D. V lost 6 bases and J 5 bases, leaving 19 bases between the germline ends. There are 15 residues in the CDR3. CDR3 DNA: TGTGCCAGCAGCCCCGCACCCCAGCGAAAGTATGGCTACACCTTC. It yields the protein CASSPAPQRKYGYTF.

This sequence joins TRBV28 and TRBJ1-1; D is unclear. Germline V CDR1 and CDR2: MDHEN, SYDVKM. The CDR3 consists of 14 residues. The V and J ends lost 7 bases and 3 bases respectively, with 15 bases between them. As DNA, the CDR3 is TGTGCCAGCAAAAGTCGTCAGCGGTACACTGAAGCTTTCTTT. Encoded protein: CASKSRQRYTEAFF.

CDR3 sequence: CASSLNSPAEETQYF. CDR3 DNA: TGTGCCAGCAGCTTAAACAGCCCAGCCGAAGAGACCCAGTACTTC. This rearrangement joins TRBV7-2 to TRBJ2-5; D is unclear. Germline V lookup: CDR1 SGHTA, CDR2 FQGNSA. Trimming left V 2 bases short and J 3 bases short, with 13 bases between. The CDR3 loop spans 15 amino acids.

This chain connects TRBV7-2 to TRBJ1-6; tentative D call: TRBD1 (6 bases). V was shortened by 5 bases and J by 7 bases, with 9 bases between the two germline ends. Germline V gene lookup returns CDR1 SGHTA and CDR2 FQGNSA. The CDR3 has 13 amino acids. Written as DNA, the CDR3 is TGTGCCAGCAGCCCCAGGGGAAATTCACCCCTCCACTTT. Its translation: CASSPRGNSPLHF. The full variable domain, rest sourced from reference TRBV7-2 and TRBJ1-6, is GAGVSQSPSNKVTEKGKDVELRCDPISGHTALYWYRQSLGQGLEFLIYFQGNSAPDKSGLPSDRFSAERTGGSVSTLTIQRTQQEDSAVYLCASSPRGNSPLHFGNGTRLTVT.

The chain has TRBV5-1 and TRBJ2-5, with D possibly being TRBD1 (6 bases). The end of the DNA aligns better with TRBJ2-7, so the J call may be wrong. CDR1 is SGHRS and CDR2 is YFSETQ in the germline V gene. This CDR3 spans 14 amino acids. The CDR3 loop is CASSLTSPRGEQYF. Written as DNA, the CDR3 is TGCGCCAGCAGCTTGACCAGCCCCAGGGGCGAGCAGTACTTC.

The V and J genes are TRBV4-1 and TRBJ1-5; weak D call: TRBD1 (6 bases). The CDR3 runs 15 residues. CDR1 and CDR2 (germline): MGHRA, YSYEKL. The germline V and J ends were trimmed by 4 bases and 7 bases, with 17 bases remaining between them. The CDR3 loop is CASSLNTGTQQPQHF. In DNA form, the CDR3 reads TGCGCCAGCAGCCTGAATACAGGGACGCAACAGCCCCAGCATTTT.

This clonotype has only one observation. The chain is built from TRBV20-1 and TRBJ2-3; TRBD2 might be the D (6 bases). CDR1 is DFQATT and CDR2 is SNEGSKA in the germline V gene (reference sequence). Trimming left V 6 bases short and J 2 bases short, with 18 bases between. There are 15 residues in the CDR3. The CDR3 DNA follows: TGCAGTGCGCCTCCGGGAGCCGATGCCACAGATACGCAGTATTTT. Encoded protein: CSAPPGADATDTQYF.

The rearrangement links TRBV11-3 to TRBJ2-3; D unclear. Trimming took off 0 bases at V and 7 bases at J, with 8 bases between the two ends. Germline loops: CDR1 SGHNT, CDR2 YENEEA. The CDR3 has 13 residues. CDR3 sequence reads: CASSLDPANTQYF. The CDR3 coding sequence is TGTGCCAGCAGCTTAGATCCAGCGAATACGCAGTATTTT.

This sequence joins TRBV20-1 and TRBJ1-1; 12 nucleotides align to TRBD1. Trimming at V came to 4 bases and at J to 4 bases, leaving 10 bases not matched to a gene. CDR1 and CDR2 from the germline V gene are DFQATT and SNEGSKA (reference sequence). This CDR3 has 16 amino acids. The DNA of the CDR3 is TGCAGTGCTACCTCGGGGACAGGGGGCGTCACCACTGAAGCTTTCTTT. Translated, it gives CSATSGTGGVTTEAFF.

The chain has TRBV12-5 and TRBJ2-1, with a tentative D call TRBD1 (6 bases). The CDR3 totals 16 residues. Germline V gives CDR1 LGHNT, CDR2 FRNRAP. V was trimmed by 1 base and J by 7 bases, leaving 17 bases between them. CDR3 DNA sequence: TGTGCTAGTGGTTTGGGGTCACAGGGCATTTCTAATGAGCAGTTCTTC. Encoded protein: CASGLGSQGISNEQFF.

The chain combines TRBV9 with TRBJ2-1, with 7 positions matching TRBD2. The CDR3 sequence is 14 residues long. Germline V CDR1 and CDR2: SGDLS, YYNGEE. V was pared by 0 bases and J by 6 bases, with 3 bases of the junction left unmatched. The CDR3 spells CASSVVGGGNEQFF. The CDR3 DNA reads as TGTGCCAGCAGCGTAGTTGGCGGGGGCAATGAGCAGTTCTTC. Variable domain in full (rest from reference TRBV9 and TRBJ2-1): DSGVTQTPKHLITATGQRVTLRCSPRSGDLSVYWYQQSLDQGLQFLIQYYNGEERAKGNILERFSAQQFPDLHSELNLSSLELGDSALYFCASSVVGGGNEQFFGPGTRLTVL.

CDR3 region: CASSSNSGILRDNEQYF. DNA for the CDR3: TGCGCCAGCAGCTCAAATAGCGGGATCCTTCGGGACAATGAGCAGTACTTC. The chain carries TRBV5-1 and TRBJ2-5, with 8 bases aligning to TRBD2. The V and J ends lost 3 bases and 11 bases, in that order; junction bases with no gene match: 21. The CDR3 is made up of 17 amino acids. Germline V CDR1 and CDR2: SGHRS, YFSETQ.

The chain uses TRBV3-1 and TRBJ2-7; possible D gene TRBD2, 5 bases. CDR3 length equals 14 residues. Per the germline V gene, CDR1 is LGHDT and CDR2 is YNNKEL (reference sequence). Trimming shortened V by 2 bases and J by 5 bases, and 13 bases separated the two germline ends. CDR3 residues: CASSQSGNLHEQYF. The CDR3 coding sequence is TGTGCCAGCAGCCAATCGGGGAATCTACACGAGCAGTACTTC.

There are a few counts of this clonotype. The CDR3 reads CASSLGRLNYGYTF. DNA for the CDR3: TGTGCCAGCAGCTTAGGGCGGCTCAACTATGGCTACACCTTC. The V and J genes are TRBV7-2 and TRBJ1-2; D is unresolved. Per germline, CDR1 SGHTA and CDR2 FQGNSA. CDR3 length: 14 amino acids. With 1 base removed from V and 2 bases from J, the gap between germline ends came to 8 bases.

J is TRBJ1-1 and V is TRBV30; maybe TRBD1 (6 bases). The CDR3 sequence is 13 residues long. Germline assignment: CDR1 GTSNPN and CDR2 SVGIG (reference sequence). V lost 4 bases and J 2 bases, leaving 11 bases between the germline ends. The CDR3 loop reads CAWTLQGNTEAFF. DNA for the CDR3: TGTGCCTGGACCTTACAGGGAAACACTGAAGCTTTCTTT.

The CDR3 sequence is CASSEFLSQRGKKRISYEQYF. The CDR3 bases are TGTGCCAGCAGTGAATTCCTCTCACAGCGGGGAAAGAAGCGAATCTCCTACGAGCAGTACTTC. The V and J genes are TRBV2 and TRBJ2-7, with TRBD2 identical over 7 bases. Germline lookup yields CDR1 SNHLY and CDR2 FYNNEI. V shed 2 bases, J shed 0 bases, and the junction held 22 bases outside the gene matches. The CDR3 contains 21 residues.